This entry lists 18 T cell receptor beta chains sequenced from one sample in a study of T-cell memory formation after mild COVID-19. TCRdb passed the 5' RACE reads through MiXCR, listing each CDR3 protein once. The top ten hold roughly a fifth of the sample, which has almost 350,000 distinct CDR3 sequences, under 25% seen once. The sample taken for sequencing was PBMCs or a T cell subset sorted from them (not recorded which). These receptors originate from a young man who had mild COVID-19 (a few samples of this study predate the infection). Cell type and time point are not known.

The J gene is TRBJ2-3, the V gene TRBV19; 7 positions agree with TRBD1. The CDR3 runs to 15 residues. Germline CDR1 LNHDA, CDR2 SQIVND (reference sequence). V trimming: 7 bases; J trimming: 8 bases; junction bases outside the gene matches: 15. This chain's CDR3 is CASTPLGVPGGTQYF. In DNA form, the CDR3 reads TGTGCCAGTACCCCCCTGGGGGTCCCAGGGGGTACGCAGTATTTT.

The chain uses TRBV4-1 and TRBJ2-7, with D possibly matching TRBD2 (6 bases). The CDR3 runs 15 residues. Germline CDR1 is MGHRA and CDR2 is YSYEKL. Trimming cost V 4 bases and J 1 base, with 14 bases left between them. CDR3 DNA: TGCGCCAGCAGCCTTCTCGGGCGGGGATCCTACGAGCAGTACTTC. Amino acids: CASSLLGRGSYEQYF.

This clonotype was detected only a few times. V is TRBV29-1 and J is TRBJ1-2; 7 bases are shared with TRBD1. Germline trimming cut 7 bases from V and 2 bases from J; bases unmatched to any gene: 7. The CDR3 totals 13 residues. From germline, CDR1 is SQVTM and CDR2 ANQGSEA. CDR3 sequence: CSALGQTNYGYTF. The CDR3 coding sequence is TGCAGCGCCTTGGGACAGACGAACTATGGCTACACCTTC.

In its sample, this clonotype was seen a few times. The chain carries TRBV12-3 or TRBV12-4 and TRBJ2-5; 11 bases match TRBD1. The CDR3 runs 15 residues. After removal of 4 bases from V and 7 bases from J, the junction contained 8 bases not matched to a gene. The CDR3 coding sequence is TGTGCCAGCAGTTCCGGACAGGGGGCTAGAGGGACCCAGTACTTC. It specifies CASSSGQGARGTQYF.

The chain uses TRBV18 and TRBJ1-4, with 9 bases lining up with TRBD1. The germline V gene encodes CDR1 KGHSH and CDR2 LQKENI. V lost 7 bases to trimming and J lost 4 bases; unmatched junction nucleotides: 7. This CDR3 is built from 15 residues. The CDR3: CASYGTGSGNEKLFF. CDR3 sequence (DNA): TGTGCCAGCTACGGGACAGGGTCCGGTAATGAAAAACTGTTTTTT.

In its sample, this clonotype was seen a few times. The V gene is TRBV7-6, the J gene TRBJ2-7; D unresolved. This CDR3 spans 13 amino acids. In germline, CDR1 is SGHVS, CDR2 FNYEAQ. V lost 5 bases, J lost 2 bases, and 10 bases lay in between. The CDR3 nucleotides are TGTGCCAGCAGCCCCCCCTTGACCTACGAGCAGTACTTC. Protein product: CASSPPLTYEQYF.

There are many counts of this clonotype. The chain employs TRBV5-1 and TRBJ2-2; a possible D gene is TRBD1 (6 bases). V gave up 4 bases and J gave up 1 base, with 14 bases separating them. Germline-derived CDR1 and CDR2 are SGHRS and YFSETQ. This CDR3 has 16 amino acids. The CDR3 region has the DNA TGCGCCAGCAGCCCACCCGGGACACTGAACACCGGGGAGCTGTTTTTT. It encodes CASSPPGTLNTGELFF.

The chain carries TRBV6-5 and TRBJ1-1; D might be TRBD1 (5 bases). This CDR3 spans 13 amino acids. Germline CDR1 and CDR2: MNHEY and SVGAGI. V was pared by 8 bases and J by 6 bases, with 16 bases between. CDR3 DNA: TGTGCCAGCGGCCATTACGGGGCGTCTGAAGCTTTCTTT. Its protein is CASGHYGASEAFF.

This clonotype appeared a few times. V usage is TRBV6-5 and J usage is TRBJ2-5, with TRBD1 identical over 8 bases. Germline assignment: CDR1 MNHEY and CDR2 SVGAGI. V was clipped by 6 bases and J by 4 bases; unmatched bases: 7. The CDR3 sequence is 14 residues long. For the CDR3, the DNA is TGTGCCAGCAGGAAGACAGGGGATGGAGAGACCCAGTACTTC. It specifies CASRKTGDGETQYF.

This chain uses TRBV18 with TRBJ2-1, with D maybe TRBD2 (6 bases). This CDR3 has 15 amino acids. The germline V gene has CDR1 KGHSH and CDR2 LQKENI. Trimming shortened V by 3 bases and J by 5 bases, and 14 bases separated the two germline ends. The DNA for the CDR3 is TGTGCCAGCTCACCGGAAACCGGGACTCACAATGAGCAGTTCTTC. Its translation: CASSPETGTHNEQFF.

V is TRBV6-1 and J is TRBJ1-6; D may be TRBD1 (5 bases). Germline V gene sequence: CDR1 MNHNS, CDR2 SASEGT. The V end was cut by 8 bases, the J end by 9 bases, with 23 bases between. CDR3 length: 16 amino acids. The CDR3 DNA follows: TGTGCCAGCCAGAAGACAGAATCCGCCGTGGTTTCACCCCTCCACTTT. Encoded protein: CASQKTESAVVSPLHF.

This rearrangement joins TRBV6-1 to TRBJ1-5; D is unclear. The CDR3 has 14 amino acids. The ends were cut back, 5 bases at V and 3 bases at J, with 11 bases in the middle. CDR1 is MNHNS and CDR2 is SASEGT in the germline V gene. The DNA for the CDR3 is TGTGCCAGCAGTTCCGGACCACACAATCAGCCCCAGCATTTT. It specifies CASSSGPHNQPQHF.

This clonotype occurred a few times. CDR3 amino acids: CASSSSGNSGVGYEQYF. The CDR3 DNA follows: TGTGCCAGCAGTTCCTCGGGGAATAGCGGGGTAGGGTACGAGCAGTACTTC. The chain combines TRBV28 with TRBJ2-7, with TRBD2 matching 8 bases. The CDR3 runs 17 residues. The V segment lost 4 bases and the J segment 4 bases; nucleotides outside the gene matches: 15. Germline V gene data show CDR1 as MDHEN and CDR2 as SYDVKM.

V gene TRBV7-6 combines with J gene TRBJ1-4; D ambiguous. Germline assignment: CDR1 SGHVS and CDR2 FNYEAQ. This CDR3 has 14 residues. Trimming took 3 bases from V and 4 from J, leaving 9 bases between them. The CDR3 protein is CASSFRVGNEKLFF. The DNA for the CDR3 is TGTGCCAGCAGCTTTCGGGTTGGTAATGAAAAACTGTTTTTT.

The rearrangement uses TRBV30 and TRBJ2-3; D remains unclear. The V gene's germline CDR1 is GTSNPN and CDR2 SVGIG (reference sequence). This CDR3 is built from 13 residues. V dropped 0 bases and J dropped 10 bases, with 14 bases sitting between them. The CDR3 nucleotides are TGTGCCTGGAGTGTTCGGGCCCCATGGGCGCAGTATTTT. This gives the protein CAWSVRAPWAQYF.

This clonotype was seen only a few times. The gene calls are TRBV7-9 and TRBJ2-7, with 7 bases that match TRBD1. Looked up from germline, CDR1 is SEHNR and CDR2 is FQNEAQ (reference sequence). Trimming at V came to 5 bases and at J to 10 bases, leaving 11 bases not matched to a gene. The CDR3 contains 13 residues. CDR3 sequence (DNA): TGTGCCAGCAGCCCCCTCGACAGGGTCGATCAGTACGTC. It specifies CASSPLDRVDQYV.

The J gene is TRBJ1-1, the V gene TRBV5-1, with a weak D call TRBD1 (6 bases). CDR1 is SGHRS and CDR2 is YFSETQ in the germline V gene. The CDR3 sequence is 15 residues long. With 4 bases removed from V and 1 base from J, the gap between germline ends came to 14 bases. CDR3 protein: CASSTVQGGNTEAFF. CDR3 in DNA: TGCGCCAGCAGCACAGTACAGGGAGGGAACACTGAAGCTTTCTTT.

This clonotype was detected ten times or more. The rearrangement links TRBV5-1 to TRBJ2-7; tentatively, D is TRBD1 (6 bases). V lost 6 bases, J lost 4 bases, and 14 bases lay in between. The germline V gene has CDR1 SGHRS and CDR2 YFSETQ. CDR3 length: 13 amino acids. DNA of the CDR3: TGCGCCAGCATGGAAGGGGGATCGTACGAGCAGTACTTC. It translates to CASMEGGSYEQYF. The whole variable domain, filled in from reference TRBV5-1 and TRBJ2-7, reads KAGVTQTPRYLIKTRGQQVTLSCSPISGHRSVSWYQQTPGQGLQFLFEYFSETQRNKGNFPGRFSGRQFSNSRSEMNVSTLELGDSALYLCASMEGGSYEQYFGPGTRLTVT.